A single sample is the source of the 25 T cell receptor beta chains below, sequenced in a study of long-term antiretroviral therapy in people with HIV. The immunoSEQ assay was v3.0, run at survey level. Using immunoSEQ multiplex PCR, the repertoire was profiled, and TCRdb retains in-frame clones only, with some absent. The table records more than 25,000 clones, approximately 90% of them present only once. Sequencing used unsorted PBMCs, obtained 3.2 years before starting antiretroviral therapy. The receptors derive from a man over 45 with HIV.

This chain joins TRBV18 and TRBJ1-5; TRBD1 matches 10 bases. Germline V gene data show CDR1 as KGHSH and CDR2 as LQKENI. There are 16 residues in the CDR3. Trimming took 3 bases from V and 2 from J; bases not matched to a gene: 4. This CDR3 reads CASSPAGTGGNQPQHF. In DNA form, the CDR3 reads TGTGCCAGCTCACCGGCCGGGACAGGGGGCAATCAGCCCCAGCATTTT. Full variable domain (outside the CDR3, taken from reference TRBV18 and TRBJ1-5): NAGVMQNPRHLVRRRGQEARLRCSPMKGHSHVYWYRQLPEEGLKFMVYLQKENIIDESGMPKERFSAEFPKEGPSILRIQQVVRGDSAAYFCASSPAGTGGNQPQHFGDGTRLSIL.

The chain combines TRBV5-6 with TRBJ1-5; weak D call: TRBD1 (5 bases). The CDR3 has 15 residues. V lost 1 base and J lost 7, with 15 bases in between. Looked up from germline, CDR1 is SGHDT and CDR2 is YYEEEE. In DNA form, the CDR3 reads TGTGCCAGCAGCTTGAGGGTACGGGGGGAACAGCCCCAGCATTTT. As protein: CASSLRVRGEQPQHF.

The chain joins TRBV18 to TRBJ2-1, with D maybe TRBD2 (6 bases). CDR1 is KGHSH, CDR2 LQKENI, per germline. Trimming took 3 bases from V and 9 from J, leaving 18 bases between them. This CDR3 has 15 amino acids. CDR3 sequence reads: CASSPTTSRGGEQFF. DNA of the CDR3: TGTGCCAGCTCACCCACCACCTCGCGGGGCGGTGAGCAGTTCTTC.

This sequence joins TRBV5-4 and TRBJ1-2, with 8 bases aligning to TRBD1. The V segment lost 2 bases and the J segment 7 bases; nucleotides outside the gene matches: 10. Germline assignment: CDR1 SGHNT and CDR2 YYREEE (reference sequence). The CDR3 sequence is 15 residues long. In nucleotides, the CDR3 is TGTGCCAGCAGCTTAACATCAGGGGGCAACGGTGGCTACACCTTC. Translation: CASSLTSGGNGGYTF. Full variable domain (missing parts from reference TRBV5-4 and TRBJ1-2): ETGVTQSPTHLIKTRGQQVTLRCSSQSGHNTVSWYQQALGQGPQFIFQYYREEENGRGNFPPRFSGLQFPNYSSELNVNALELDDSALYLCASSLTSGGNGGYTFGSGTRLTVV.

The V call is TRBV4-1, the J call TRBJ1-3, with 7 positions matching TRBD1. Germline V gene sequence: CDR1 MGHRA, CDR2 YSYEKL. Trimming took 3 bases from V and 5 from J; bases not matched to a gene: 10. The CDR3 totals 16 residues. The CDR3 DNA sequence: TGCGCCAGCAGCCACCTGGGGACAGTTGCTCGAAACACCATATATTTT. Encoded protein: CASSHLGTVARNTIYF.

The V gene is TRBV11-1, the J gene TRBJ1-3; D gene ambiguous. The CDR3 totals 16 residues. Germline V gene lookup returns CDR1 SGHAT and CDR2 FQDESV (reference sequence). V lost 6 bases and J lost 0, with 15 bases in between. The CDR3 region is CASSRPPQLSGNTIYF. CDR3 in DNA: TGTGCCAGCAGTCGACCTCCGCAGCTCTCTGGAAACACCATATATTTT.

The V gene is TRBV30, the J gene TRBJ2-7; 7 nucleotides line up with TRBD1. CDR3 length equals 15 residues. V shed 0 bases, J shed 3 bases, and the junction held 8 bases outside the gene matches. Germline CDR1 and CDR2: GTSNPN and SVGIG (reference sequence). Here the CDR3 DNA reads TGTGCCTGGAGTGTACGGGACAGAAGTTTCTACGAGCAGTACTTC. Translation gives CAWSVRDRSFYEQYF.

V is TRBV28 and J is TRBJ1-2, with a weak D call TRBD1 (6 bases). The V end was cut by 6 bases, the J end by 7 bases, with 21 bases between. This CDR3 contains 15 residues. Germline loops: CDR1 MDHEN, CDR2 SYDVKM. CDR3 DNA: TGTGCCAGCAGCTCCAGTGGGGGGGCACGACCTGGCTACACCTTC. Translated: CASSSSGGARPGYTF.

The rearrangement uses TRBV5-1 and TRBJ2-7; the match to TRBD1 covers 11 bases. This CDR3 is built from 16 residues. V lost 0 bases and J lost 9; bases outside the gene matches: 11. CDR1 and CDR2 (germline): SGHRS, YFSETQ. The CDR3 reads CASSLEGRDRGNRQYF. For the CDR3, the DNA is TGCGCCAGCAGCTTGGAAGGGCGGGACAGGGGGAATAGGCAGTACTTC.

V and J are TRBV5-1 and TRBJ2-2; 8 nucleotides align to TRBD2. CDR3 length: 15 amino acids. The junction had 4 bases not matched to a gene; V was cut back by 1 base and J by 5 bases. The germline V gene encodes CDR1 SGHRS and CDR2 YFSETQ. This CDR3 is CASSLLAGWTGELFF. The CDR3 bases are TGCGCCAGCAGCTTGTTAGCGGGGTGGACCGGGGAGCTGTTTTTT.

The chain combines TRBV7-9 with TRBJ2-3; TRBD2 aligns across 10 bases. V was pared by 11 bases and J by 1 base, with 18 bases of the junction left unmatched. This CDR3 spans 18 amino acids. Germline loops: CDR1 SEHNR, CDR2 FQNEAQ (reference sequence). Here the CDR3 reads CAVQGANSGGQGTDTQYF. The CDR3 DNA reads as TGTGCCGTCCAGGGGGCAAATAGCGGGGGGCAGGGCACAGATACGCAGTATTTT.

CDR3 residues: CASSGHGVAKNIQYF. In DNA form, the CDR3 reads TGTGCCAGCAGTGGGCATGGAGTAGCCAAAAACATTCAGTACTTC. The chain uses TRBV6-4 and TRBJ2-4; D gene unclear. Germline CDR1 MRHNA, CDR2 SNTAGT. V lost 4 bases and J 0 bases, leaving 10 bases between the germline ends. The CDR3 totals 15 residues.

The V and J genes are TRBV19 and TRBJ2-1; 11 bases fit TRBD2. The CDR3 extends over 15 amino acids. Germline V lookup: CDR1 LNHDA, CDR2 SQIVND (reference sequence). V was clipped by 6 bases and J by 5 bases; unmatched bases: 6. This CDR3 is CASRGLAEGHNEQFF. CDR3 nucleotides: TGTGCCAGTAGGGGACTAGCGGAGGGGCACAATGAGCAGTTCTTC.

The chain combines TRBV5-1 with TRBJ2-7; TRBD1 matches at 9 bases. The CDR3 totals 14 residues. V gave up 0 bases and J gave up 6 bases; unmatched junction bases: 4. The germline gives CDR1 SGHRS, CDR2 YFSETQ. The CDR3 is CASSLVGTGSEQYF. DNA of the CDR3: TGCGCCAGCAGCTTGGTTGGGACAGGGTCCGAGCAGTACTTC.

The chain uses TRBV30 and TRBJ1-3; TRBD1 might be the D (6 bases). Germline-derived CDR1 and CDR2 are GTSNPN and SVGIG (reference sequence). The CDR3 is 13 residues long. V lost 3 bases and J lost 6, with 12 bases in between. The CDR3 sequence: CAWSFTGLNTIYF. CDR3 bases: TGTGCCTGGAGCTTTACAGGGTTAAACACCATATATTTT.

This clone came up a few times. The CDR3 region has the DNA TGCGCCAGCAGCCAAGATGCCAGCTTGGGAAAAAAACTGTTTTTT. Protein product: CASSQDASLGKKLFF. V and J are TRBV4-1 and TRBJ1-4, with D uncertain. Between the trimmed V and J ends, which lost 0 bases and 9 bases, there was a span of 14 bases. The CDR3 extends over 15 amino acids. Germline CDR1 MGHRA, CDR2 YSYEKL.

This clone was seen only a few times. The chain is built from TRBV2 and TRBJ2-7; D unclear. Germline V gene sequence: CDR1 SNHLY, CDR2 FYNNEI. Deletions cut 1 base from V and 6 bases from J, with 19 bases between. CDR3 size: 16 residues. The CDR3 protein is CASSEGHFTGPIEQYF. CDR3 DNA: TGTGCCAGCAGTGAAGGACATTTCACTGGACCCATCGAGCAGTACTTC.

The chain joins TRBV13 to TRBJ1-3, with TRBD1 as a possible D gene (6 bases). The CDR3 spans 14 residues. Trimming removed 2 bases from V and 2 bases from J, with 7 bases in between. Germline-derived CDR1 and CDR2 are PRHDT and FYEKMQ (reference sequence). The CDR3 coding sequence is TGTGCCAGCAGCTTAAAGGGGGCTGGAAACACCATATATTTT. Residues: CASSLKGAGNTIYF.

About this clone: One end of the junction varies from germline; a read error may be responsible. The gene calls are TRBV5-1 and TRBJ2-5; D could derive from TRBD1 or TRBD2 (5 bases each). This CDR3 is 16 amino acids long. Germline assignment: CDR1 SGHRS and CDR2 YFSETQ. CDR3 sequence (DNA): TGCGCCAGCAGCTTGGTTCCCGGGGTGGGGCAAGGGACCCAGTACTTC. It translates to CASSLVPGVGQGTQYF.

The chain links TRBV30 to TRBJ1-4, with D possibly matching TRBD1 (5 bases). Germline V gene data show CDR1 as GTSNPN and CDR2 as SVGIG (reference sequence). The length of the CDR3 is 15 residues. V lost 0 bases and J 10 bases, leaving 18 bases between the germline ends. The CDR3 is CAWSVLVGAYGKLFF. CDR3 sequence (DNA): TGTGCCTGGAGTGTACTTGTCGGGGCCTATGGAAAACTGTTTTTT.

This chain uses TRBV2 with TRBJ2-3; 8 bases match TRBD2. Losses at the gene ends were 7 bases for V and 3 bases for J; bases not matched to a gene: 6. This CDR3 contains 14 residues. Germline CDR1 and CDR2: SNHLY and FYNNEI. The CDR3: CASTGGVITDTQYF. The CDR3 DNA is TGTGCCAGCACCGGGGGGGTAATTACAGATACGCAGTATTTT.

V gene TRBV7-9 combines with J gene TRBJ1-3; a possible D gene is TRBD1 (5 bases). Germline V lookup: CDR1 SEHNR, CDR2 FQNEAQ (reference sequence). The CDR3 extends over 17 amino acids. Trimming removed 5 bases from V and 0 bases from J, with 17 bases in between. The DNA for the CDR3 is TGTGCCAGCAGCCCCCCCGACAGATTTGCCTCTGGAAACACCATATATTTT. Residues: CASSPPDRFASGNTIYF.

The V and J genes are TRBV2 and TRBJ2-5; 11 bases are shared with TRBD2. V lost 5 bases and J lost 7; bases outside the gene matches: 3. This CDR3 is built from 13 residues. Per the germline V gene, CDR1 is SNHLY and CDR2 is FYNNEI. CDR3: CASSTSGSGTQYF. The CDR3 DNA follows: TGTGCCAGCAGTACTAGCGGGAGTGGGACCCAGTACTTC.

The J gene is TRBJ2-3, the V gene TRBV10-3; a weak D match, TRBD2 (5 bases). V gave up 3 bases and J gave up 2 bases, with 9 bases separating them. CDR3 size: 14 residues. Germline V gene lookup returns CDR1 ENHRY and CDR2 SYGVKD. The CDR3 region is CAISESLATDTQYF. The DNA of the CDR3 is TGTGCCATCAGTGAATCTCTAGCCACAGATACGCAGTATTTT.

V is TRBV6-5 and J is TRBJ1-2; perhaps TRBD1 as D (5 bases). Trimming stripped 5 bases from V and 4 bases from J, with 14 bases between. This CDR3 has 14 residues. Germline V gives CDR1 MNHEY, CDR2 SVGAGI. The CDR3 is CASSQTPGIYGYTF. CDR3 nucleotides: TGTGCCAGCAGTCAAACCCCAGGGATCTATGGCTACACCTTC.